Listed below are T cell receptor beta chains from one sample, sequenced in a study of tumor-infiltrating lymphocytes in primary liver carcinoma. Each CDR3 protein gets one entry after TCRdb re-called the multiplex PCR reads with MiXCR. Of under 45,000 distinct CDR3 sequences listed, about three quarters are singletons. Sequencing input: liver tumor tissue from sampling region 2. Receptors originate from a man aged 40-49 years with primary liver carcinoma and hepatitis B virus infection. CDR3s include the opening cysteine and the closing phenylalanine or tryptophan. D genes are given only for firm matches. Some rows have no size entry. The others give once, few or many, or a class for an expanded clone.

J	D	V	size	CDR3	DNA
TRBJ1-2	NA	TRBV7-9	many	CASSLDDRYYGYTF	TGTGCCAGCAGCTTAGATGACCGGTACTATGGCTACACCTTC
TRBJ2-7	TRBD1	TRBV5-1	NA	CASRTRDRLGEQYF	TGCGCCAGTAGGACTCGGGACAGGCTTGGCGAGCAGTACTTC
TRBJ2-5	TRBD2	TRBV5-1	NA	CASSLAGTTEETLYF	TGCGCCAGCAGCTTGGCTGGGACTACCGAGGAGACCCTGTACTTC
TRBJ2-5	NA	TRBV20-1	many	CSAISGAETQYF	TGCAGTGCTATCTCGGGGGCGGAGACCCAGTACTTC
TRBJ2-7	NA	TRBV5-5	many	CASSFGLSYEQYF	TGTGCCAGCAGCTTCGGACTCTCCTACGAGCAGTACTTC
TRBJ2-3	TRBD1	TRBV24-1	many	CATSDGRTGNTDTQYF	TGTGCCACCAGTGATGGAAGGACAGGGAATACAGATACGCAGTATTTT
TRBJ2-7	NA	TRBV6-2/TRBV6-3	NA	CASSPWTMRGYKQYF	TGTGCCAGCAGCCCCTGGACGATGCGGGGCTACAAGCAGTACTTC
TRBJ2-2	NA	TRBV11-2	NA	CASSLLSGSTGELFF	TGTGCCAGCAGCTTACTATCTGGGAGCACCGGGGAGCTGTTTTTT
TRBJ1-1	NA	TRBV5-1	NA	CASSLNGGTIIEAFF	TGCGCCAGCAGCTTGAACGGGGGGACGATCATTGAAGCTTTCTTT
TRBJ1-1	TRBD1	TRBV9	few	CASSGQGAGTEAFF	TGTGCCAGCAGTGGACAGGGGGCTGGCACTGAAGCTTTCTTT
TRBJ1-1	TRBD1	TRBV18	NA	CASSPRVTGASTEAFF	TGTGCCAGCTCACCACGGGTGACAGGGGCTTCGACCGAAGCTTTCTTT
TRBJ2-1	NA	TRBV5-4	NA	CTSNTPLIGEQFF	TGTACCAGCAACACCCCACTGATTGGGGAGCAGTTCTTC
TRBJ2-1	TRBD2	TRBV20-1	few	CSASPLGLAGGLGQFF	TGCAGTGCTAGCCCCCTGGGACTAGCGGGAGGGCTCGGGCAGTTCTTC
TRBJ2-3	NA	TRBV6-2/TRBV6-3	NA	CASRDPYTDTQYF	TGTGCCAGCAGAGACCCCTACACAGATACACAGTATTTT
TRBJ2-7	TRBD2	TRBV29-1	medium-sized	CSGRLAGGHEQYF	TGCAGCGGGCGACTAGCGGGAGGGCACGAGCAGTACTTC
TRBJ1-3	NA	TRBV4-1	NA	CASSQLRRAGSGNTIYF	TGCGCCAGCAGCCAACTGAGGAGAGCAGGTTCTGGAAACACCATATATTTT
TRBJ2-1	NA	TRBV19	NA	CASSSGAAATHEQFF	TGTGCCAGTAGTTCCGGAGCAGCGGCTACTCATGAGCAGTTCTTC
TRBJ1-1	NA	TRBV29-1	NA	CTVVRGGVKTEAFF	TGCACCGTCGTCAGAGGGGGGGTGAAGACTGAAGCTTTCTTT
TRBJ2-5	TRBD2	TRBV6-2/TRBV6-3	NA	CANRSGLANTHYF	TGTGCCAACAGATCCGGACTAGCGAACACCCACTACTTC
TRBJ2-5	TRBD1	TRBV5-4	NA	CASSPGQGQETRYF	TGTGCCAGCAGTCCTGGCCAAGGACAGGAGACCCGGTACTTC
TRBJ1-2	NA	TRBV12-3/TRBV12-4	NA	CANSLAWAAKTNYGYTF	TGTGCCAACAGCCTCGCCTGGGCAGCTAAGACTAACTATGGCTACACCTTC
TRBJ1-2	NA	TRBV29-1	NA	CTIGAPTVTQVANYGYTF	TGCACCATTGGGGCACCAACAGTAACTCAAGTGGCTAACTATGGCTACACCTTC
TRBJ2-7	TRBD2	TRBV11-2	NA	CVSIAGAGEGSYEQYF	TGTGTCAGCATTGCGGGAGCGGGAGAAGGATCCTACGAGCAGTACTTC
TRBJ2-1	NA	TRBV5-1	many	CASSPDGYNEQFF	TGCGCCAGCAGCCCGGACGGGTACAATGAGCAGTTCTTC
TRBJ2-7	TRBD1	TRBV5-1	NA	CGSSLLGTGAYEEYF	TGCGGCAGCAGTTTACTGGGGACAGGCGCCTACGAGGAGTACTTC
TRBJ2-7	TRBD2	TRBV11-3	NA	CASSPGGGDYDQYF	TGCGCCAGCAGCCCTGGAGGAGGGGACTATGATCAGTACTTC
TRBJ2-2	NA	TRBV6-2/TRBV6-3	NA	CASSYSRFMTGRAGELFF	TGTGCTAGCAGTTACTCCCGGTTTATGACAGGGAGGGCCGGGGAGCTGTTTTTT
TRBJ2-5	TRBD2	TRBV28	NA	CTSRSSGSQGTQYF	TGTACCAGCAGAAGTAGCGGGAGCCAAGGGACCCAGTACTTC
TRBJ2-7	TRBD2	TRBV6-1	NA	CASSASTSGSYQQYF	TGTGCCAGTAGTGCTTCGACTAGCGGGAGTTACCAGCAGTACTTC
TRBJ2-5	NA	TRBV12-3/TRBV12-4	once	CPSSFSPGLKEIQYF	TGTCCCAGCAGTTTTTCTCCGGGGCTAAAAGAGATCCAGTACTTC
TRBJ2-7	NA	TRBV11-2	NA	CASSPGGHEQYF	TGTGCCAGCAGTCCCGGGGGTCACGAGCAGTATTTC
TRBJ1-6	TRBD1	TRBV6-6	NA	CASRAGTGARGNSPLHF	TGTGCCAGCAGGGCCGGGACAGGTGCCCGGGGAAATTCACCCCTCCACTTT
TRBJ2-3	NA	TRBV4-1	NA	CASCQQTGITQYF	TGCGCCAGCTGCCAACAAACGGGGATTACGCAATATTTT
TRBJ2-3	TRBD2	TRBV10-3	once	CAISGIGLAGGSVTDTQYF	TGTGCCATCAGTGGAATTGGACTAGCGGGAGGAAGTGTCACAGATACGCAGTATTTT
TRBJ1-1	NA	TRBV7-6	few	CASSLGSLLTGRYTEAFF	TGTGCCAGCAGCTTAGGATCGCTTCTTACAGGGAGGTACACTGAAGCTTTCTTT
TRBJ2-6	NA	TRBV14	NA	CASSSTQTGRANLLTF	TGTGCCAGCAGCTCCACCCAGACGGGGCGCGCCAACCTCCTGACTTTC